Following are 5 T cell receptor beta chains from one sample sequenced in a study of shared clonotypes between healthy human individuals. Generated by immunoSEQ multiplex PCR, the TCRdb table keeps only in-frame clones and is missing some. The data contain around 1,100,000 clones, approximately 80% of them seen just once; the ten biggest clones take up approximately 0.95%. Sequencing was carried out using memory CD4+ T cells from PBMCs. Sample subset: CD45RA-negative fraction. The receptors were sampled from a young man in good health. Some clones in this sample may be carry-over from other donors' samples.

The CDR3 spells CAGGSGTHKPSGSFYEQYF. DNA for the CDR3: TGTGCCGGGGGCTCCGGGACACACAAGCCTAGCGGGAGCTTCTACGAGCAGTACTTC. V is TRBV12-1 and J is TRBJ2-7; the table gives TRBD2 as D, unverified against the DNA. TRBV12-1 is classified as a pseudogene. There are 19 residues in the CDR3.

V is TRBV10-3 and J is TRBJ2-1, with 8 bases lining up with TRBD2. The CDR3 has 15 residues. J lost 0 bases, V lost 7 bases, and 5 bases had no gene match. Germline V gene data show CDR1 as ENHRY and CDR2 as SYGVKD. In DNA, the CDR3 is TGTGCCATCACCAACCTAGCGGGCTCCTACAATGAGCAGTTCTTC. Protein product: CAITNLAGSYNEQFF.

The rearrangement joins TRBV7-9 to TRBJ1-5; D unresolved. CDR3 length: 13 residues. Looked up from germline, CDR1 is SEHNR and CDR2 is FQNEAQ (reference sequence). The ends were cut back, 1 base at V and 5 bases at J, with 6 bases in the middle. Written as DNA, the CDR3 is TGTGCCAGCAGCTTAGACGAGGATCAGCCCCAGCATTTT. Its translation is CASSLDEDQPQHF.

The rearrangement joins TRBV30 to TRBJ2-5; 7 bases line up with TRBD2. The CDR3 is 13 amino acids. CDR1 is GTSNPN and CDR2 is SVGIG in the germline V gene (reference sequence). V gave up 3 bases and J gave up 9 bases; unmatched junction bases: 10. CDR3 sequence reads: CAWRAEGRGAQYF. DNA for the CDR3: TGTGCCTGGAGAGCGGAGGGGAGGGGAGCCCAGTACTTC.

The sample holds one count of this clone. Additional DNA sequences in this sample encode the identical CDR3. The V call is TRBV7-9, the J call TRBJ2-3; no clear D. The CDR3 sequence is 13 residues long. V gave up 1 base and J gave up 6 bases, with 8 bases separating them. Germline CDR1 SEHNR, CDR2 FQNEAQ (reference sequence). CDR3 sequence: CASSLGRADTQYF. CDR3 sequence (DNA): TGTGCCAGCAGCTTAGGGCGCGCCGATACGCAGTATTTT.